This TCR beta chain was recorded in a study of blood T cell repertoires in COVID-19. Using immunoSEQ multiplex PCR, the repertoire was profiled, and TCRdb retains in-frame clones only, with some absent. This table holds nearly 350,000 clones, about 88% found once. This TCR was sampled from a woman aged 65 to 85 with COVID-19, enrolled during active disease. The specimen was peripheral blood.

CDR3 protein: CASSTNRGRDPYEQYF. CDR3 sequence (DNA): TGTGCCAGCAGTACGAACAGGGGGCGCGACCCCTACGAGCAGTACTTC. The rearrangement uses TRBV27 and TRBJ2-7, with TRBD1 identical over 9 bases. CDR3 size: 16 residues. Germline loops: CDR1 MNHEY, CDR2 SMNVEV (reference sequence). The V segment lost 5 bases and the J segment 2 bases; nucleotides outside the gene matches: 10.